This T cell receptor (beta chain) was sequenced in a study of PD-1 blockade in classical Hodgkin lymphoma. Looked up from germline, CDR1 is LNHDA and CDR2 is SQIVND (reference sequence). J lost 3 bases, V lost 8 bases, and 6 bases had no gene match. The CDR3 is 13 residues long. As to time point: newly diagnosed, previously untreated cHL patient sample. Researchers used magnetic negative selection to pull out pure CD4+ T cells from thawed PBMCs. Libraries were prepared by immunoSEQ multiplex PCR; TCRdb keeps only in-frame clonotypes and omits some of them. The table includes 30,000 to 40,000 clones, more than 85% detected once.

The receptor comes from a human donor with classical Hodgkin lymphoma. The sample consisted of CD4+ T cells from blood. The chain employs TRBV19 and TRBJ1-1, with 7 positions matching TRBD1. The CDR3 DNA reads TGTGCCAGTGCCCGGGACAGAGACACTGAAGCTTTCTTT. Its translation is CASARDRDTEAFF.